A selection of T cell receptor beta chains follows, all from one sample in a study of blood T cells in healthy people across ages. One entry per CDR3 protein results from TCRdb running MiXCR on the 5' RACE reads. This sample has about 1.8 million distinct CDR3 sequences; about 49% occur once, and the top ten carry roughly 2%. The source material was blood. The receptors originated from a woman between 35 and 50 years old in good health. Each CDR3 is given with its conserved first and last residue. Fields, in order: clone size, J gene, V gene, D gene, CDR3 protein, CDR3 DNA. A D gene is named only where the DNA matches it firmly. Clone size is given for some rows only: seen once, a few or many times, or a class if the clone is expanded.

NA TRBJ2-1 TRBV9 TRBD2 CASSVEPSGGAVPYNEQFF TGTGCCAGCAGCGTAGAACCTAGCGGGGGGGCGGTTCCCTACAATGAGCAGTTCTTC
NA TRBJ1-1 TRBV20-1 NA CSALAATEAFF TGCAGTGCTCTCGCAGCCACTGAAGCTTTCTTT
NA TRBJ2-3 TRBV5-6 TRBD2 CASLLAGVVTDTQYF TGTGCCAGTCTTCTAGCGGGGGTGGTTACAGATACGCAGTATTTT
few TRBJ2-7 TRBV9 NA CASSAAPWSEQYF TGTGCCAGCAGCGCGGCGCCCTGGAGCGAGCAGTACTTC
NA TRBJ2-7 TRBV28 NA CASSLRVVAAYEQYF TGTGCCAGCAGTTTACGTGTAGTCGCGGCCTACGAGCAGTACTTC
many TRBJ2-5 TRBV6-5 NA CASSWGAQETQYF TGTGCCAGCAGTTGGGGTGCACAGGAGACCCAGTACTTC
NA TRBJ2-7 TRBV3-1 NA CASNLDGDSYEQYF TGTGCCAGCAACCTCGACGGAGACTCCTACGAGCAGTACTTC
NA TRBJ2-1 TRBV28 NA CASQREQTLYNEQFF TGTGCCAGTCAAAGGGAACAAACCCTTTACAATGAGCAGTTCTTC
few TRBJ2-3 TRBV6-5 TRBD1 CASSSDRGRRDTQYF TGTGCCAGCAGTTCTGACAGGGGGCGTAGAGATACGCAGTATTTT
NA TRBJ2-3 TRBV5-1 TRBD1 CASGPRGQGTDTQYF TGCGCCAGCGGCCCTAGGGGACAGGGAACAGATACGCAGTATTTT
few TRBJ2-1 TRBV20-1 NA CSARDKQGGINEQFF TGCAGTGCTAGAGACAAGCAGGGAGGTATCAATGAGCAGTTCTTC
many TRBJ2-5 TRBV7-2 TRBD1 CASSRRTGARDQYF TGTGCCAGCAGCCGCCGGACAGGGGCTAGGGACCAGTACTTC
NA TRBJ2-5 TRBV5-6 TRBD1 CASSKGTGAEETQYF TGTGCCAGCAGCAAAGGGACAGGGGCCGAAGAGACCCAGTACTTC
NA TRBJ1-2 TRBV5-1 TRBD1 CASSYGQGTIIVDGYTF TGCGCCAGCAGCTATGGACAGGGCACTATAATCGTGGATGGCTACACCTTC
NA TRBJ2-1 TRBV10-3 NA CAISEAVGEQFF TGTGCCATCAGTGAAGCAGTGGGGGAGCAGTTCTTC
few TRBJ2-3 TRBV12-3/TRBV12-4 TRBD2 CASSPVAGDTDTQYF TGTGCCAGCAGTCCCGTAGCGGGGGACACAGATACGCAGTATTTT
NA TRBJ1-2 TRBV4-2 NA CASSQDDSGRDYGYTF TGTGCCAGCAGCCAAGATGATAGCGGTCGGGACTATGGCTACACCTTC
NA TRBJ1-2 TRBV7-9 NA CANSLSGVGYTF TGTGCCAACAGCTTATCAGGGGTAGGCTACACCTTC
NA TRBJ2-6 TRBV6-1 TRBD1 CASSLTDRLFSGANVLTF TGTGCCAGCAGTCTCACGGACAGGCTGTTTTCTGGGGCCAACGTCCTGACTTTC
NA TRBJ2-7 TRBV12-3/TRBV12-4 NA CASSFSSGPYEQYF TGTGCCAGCAGTTTTTCGTCAGGGCCCTACGAGCAGTACTTC
few TRBJ2-5 TRBV6-5 TRBD1 CASSDRGPPETQYF TGTGCCAGCAGTGACAGGGGGCCCCCAGAGACCCAGTACTTC
few TRBJ2-1 TRBV29-1 NA CSVDRGGATDEQFF TGCAGCGTGGATAGGGGGGGGGCCACAGATGAGCAGTTCTTC
once TRBJ2-7 TRBV6-2/TRBV6-3 TRBD1 CASSYGTGDRYEQYF TGTGCCAGCAGTTACGGGACAGGGGACAGATACGAGCAGTACTTC
few TRBJ2-3 TRBV29-1 NA CSAPSVGGTDTQYF TGCAGCGCCCCATCAGTGGGGGGCACAGATACGCAGTATTTT
few TRBJ2-3 TRBV5-1 NA CASSPPKGQALDTQYF TGCGCCAGCAGCCCCCCGAAAGGGCAAGCACTAGATACGCAGTATTTT
NA TRBJ1-1 TRBV5-1 NA CASSPEGNSRGTEAFF TGCGCCAGCAGCCCGGAGGGGAACTCCCGGGGGACTGAAGCTTTCTTT
many TRBJ2-4 TRBV28 TRBD1 CASSPRDRGNIQYF TGTGCCAGCAGCCCCAGAGACAGGGGGAACATTCAGTACTTC